A single T cell receptor (beta chain) is shown here with its context. Its matching antigen is unknown. The germline gene is not matched at one end of the junction; a read error may be the cause. The record originates from a study of cytomegalovirus exposure and HLA in healthy donors. General study results and limits: Many donors shared some public TCRs, even though most TCR sequences were rare. A reported reduction in N-insertions relative to the approximately 670-donor mean was seen in an Asian-associated ancestry cluster in a later analysis.

A multiplex PCR was run with 60 Vbeta primers and 13 Jbeta primers. Clones were read by immunoSEQ multiplex PCR, and TCRdb kept only the in-frame ones, dropping some. The sample spans 75,000 to 95,000 clones; the ten largest clones claim over 1.2%. The length of the CDR3 is 16 residues. Germline V gene data show CDR1 as MNHEY and CDR2 as SMNVEV (reference sequence). The rearrangement links TRBV27 to TRBJ2-3, with TRBD2 matching 10 bases. Sequenced sample: PBMCs. The source of this sequence is a woman aged 55 to 70 in good health and CMV-seronegative. As DNA, the CDR3 is TGTACCAGCAGTTTACGGTATAGCGGGAGGATAGATACGCAGTATTTT. Its translation: CTSSLRYSGRIDTQYF.